These 21 T cell receptor beta chains came from one sample sequenced in a study of post-analysis software for immune sequencing data. Overall study results and limits: A few TRBV segments (TRBV5-6, TRBV5-1 and TRBV20-1 among them) occurred more frequently in patients than in controls.

The authors incorporated unique molecular identifiers into the TCR beta cDNA libraries. MiXCR, applied by TCRdb to the PCR reads, yields one record per CDR3 protein. Among approximately 360,000 distinct CDR3 sequences, around a third were seen once, and the ten largest hold 13%. Antigens for these TCRs are unknown. Material: blood. These receptors originate from a girl aged 10-17 years with multiple sclerosis.

V gene TRBV10-2 combines with J gene TRBJ2-5, with 7 bases matching TRBD1. The assigned J gene may be wrong: the sequence end matches TRBJ2-7 better. The CDR3 length is 13 residues. CDR1 is WSHSY, CDR2 SAAADI, per germline. In DNA form, the CDR3 reads TGCGCCAGCGGGACCTCGGGACAGAGCGAGCAGTACTTC. It specifies CASGTSGQSEQYF.

The V and J genes are TRBV20-1 and TRBJ2-5; weak D call: TRBD1 (6 bases). The germline V gene encodes CDR1 DFQATT and CDR2 SNEGSKA (reference sequence). The CDR3 has 12 residues. This CDR3 reads CRALLRGETQYF. CDR3 DNA sequence: TGCAGGGCACTCCTTAGGGGGGAGACCCAGTACTTC.

The rearrangement joins TRBV7-9 to TRBJ2-5; 8 bases match TRBD1. Gene TRBJ2-1 matches the end of the DNA better, so the J call may be wrong. CDR1 and CDR2 (germline): SEHNR, FQNEAQ (reference sequence). This CDR3 is built from 14 residues. CDR3 sequence (DNA): TGTGCCAGCAGCTTAGGGACAGGGAAAGAGACCCAGTTCTTC. Translating gives CASSLGTGKETQFF.

This clonotype was seen more than once but under ten times. The chain links TRBV2 to TRBJ1-1; no clear D. Deletions cut 3 bases from V and 8 bases from J, with 13 bases between. The CDR3 runs to 13 residues. The V gene's germline CDR1 is SNHLY and CDR2 FYNNEI. This CDR3 reads CASSDITVGEAFF. The CDR3 coding sequence is TGTGCCAGCAGTGATATTACAGTAGGAGAAGCTTTCTTT.

CDR3 bases: TGTGCCAGCAGCTTAGGAGGCGGGATTAGGGCTTACAATGAGCAGTTCTTC. It yields the protein CASSLGGGIRAYNEQFF. The chain couples TRBV7-2 to TRBJ2-1; TRBD2 is a possible D gene (6 bases). V lost 1 base and J lost 4, with 17 bases in between. The CDR3 runs 17 residues. Germline lookup yields CDR1 SGHTA and CDR2 FQGNSA.

This clonotype has more than one count but fewer than ten. This chain connects TRBV20-1 to TRBJ1-1; no clear D gene. Trimming left V 0 bases short and J 4 bases short, with 12 bases between. This CDR3 has 14 residues. Germline assignment: CDR1 DFQATT and CDR2 SNEGSKA (reference sequence). DNA for the CDR3: TGCAGTGCTAGAGATATGGGTGTTGGCACTGAAGCTTTCTTT. Translating it yields CSARDMGVGTEAFF.

This clonotype was counted only a few times. The genes are TRBV4-1 and TRBJ2-7, with D uncertain. Trimming removed 0 bases from V and 5 bases from J, with 8 bases in between. The germline gives CDR1 MGHRA, CDR2 YSYEKL. The CDR3 consists of 13 residues. This chain's CDR3 is CASSQDSENEQYF. As DNA, the CDR3 is TGCGCCAGCAGCCAAGACTCGGAAAACGAGCAGTACTTC.

The chain employs TRBV6-5 and TRBJ2-3; possibly TRBD1 for D (6 bases). Germline loops: CDR1 MNHEY, CDR2 SVGAGI. CDR3 length: 14 residues. V shed 6 bases and J shed 4 bases, with 14 bases lying between them. In nucleotides, the CDR3 is TGTGCCAGCAGGCTACAGGGAGAATCAGATACGCAGTATTTT. Its translation: CASRLQGESDTQYF.

This clonotype was observed a handful of times. V is TRBV7-2 and J is TRBJ2-1; 9 bases are shared with TRBD2. This CDR3 is 14 amino acids long. Unmatched junction bases numbered 5, after V lost 8 bases and J lost 3 bases. Germline V gene lookup returns CDR1 SGHTA and CDR2 FQGNSA. CDR3 amino acids: CASGLAGLYNEQFF. CDR3 in DNA: TGTGCCAGCGGTCTAGCGGGGCTCTACAATGAGCAGTTCTTC.

The rearrangement joins TRBV29-1 to TRBJ2-1; TRBD2 agrees at 7 bases. V lost 5 bases and J lost 1; bases outside the gene matches: 2. This CDR3 is built from 13 residues. Per the germline V gene, CDR1 is SQVTM and CDR2 is ANQGSEA. The CDR3 region is CSVLAESYNEQFF. The DNA of the CDR3 is TGCAGCGTTCTAGCGGAGTCCTACAATGAGCAGTTCTTC.

CDR3 nucleotide sequence: TGCAGTGCTAGCCAGGTGGAGTACGAGCAGTACTTC. Its translation: CSASQVEYEQYF. The chain is built from TRBV20-1 and TRBJ2-7; D is undetermined. The CDR3 runs 12 residues. Trimming removed 3 bases at V and 4 bases at J, with 10 bases between. The V gene's germline CDR1 is DFQATT and CDR2 SNEGSKA (reference sequence).

The chain recombines TRBV7-8 with TRBJ2-3, with 10 bases identical to TRBD1. With V trimmed by 6 bases and J by 4 bases, 13 bases remained unmatched. This CDR3 is 17 amino acids long. The germline CDR1 and CDR2 sequences are SGHVS and FQNEAQ. The chain's CDR3 is CASSYPRQGALSDTQYF. The DNA of the CDR3 is TGTGCCAGCAGTTACCCTCGACAGGGGGCCCTCTCAGATACGCAGTATTTT.

The chain is built from TRBV7-6 and TRBJ1-4, with no clear D. The germline gives CDR1 SGHVS, CDR2 FNYEAQ. The V and J ends lost 1 base and 0 bases respectively, with 15 bases between them. The CDR3 length is 18 residues. CDR3 region: CASSLDLVPLATNEKLFF. The CDR3 DNA follows: TGTGCCAGCAGCTTAGATCTAGTACCACTGGCAACTAATGAAAAACTGTTTTTT.

V gene TRBV3-1 combines with J gene TRBJ2-3; D not certain. V gave up 6 bases and J gave up 6 bases, with 19 bases separating them. Germline V gene sequence: CDR1 LGHDT, CDR2 YNNKEL (reference sequence). The CDR3 covers 15 residues. The CDR3: CASRPRASGSDTQYF. CDR3 sequence (DNA): TGTGCCAGCAGACCCCGGGCATCCGGCAGCGATACGCAGTATTTT.

In its sample, this clonotype was seen a few times. V is TRBV29-1 and J is TRBJ1-2, with TRBD1 as a possible D gene (6 bases). Germline CDR1 is SQVTM and CDR2 is ANQGSEA. The CDR3 has 13 amino acids. Trimming cost V 5 bases and J 6 bases, with 16 bases left between them. The CDR3 sequence is CSVRFWGANGYTF. The CDR3 DNA sequence: TGCAGCGTTCGGTTTTGGGGGGCTAATGGCTACACCTTC.

A few counts support this clonotype. This rearrangement joins TRBV5-5 to TRBJ2-7, with D uncertain. CDR3 length equals 14 residues. The germline gives CDR1 SGHKS, CDR2 YYEKEE (reference sequence). V was shortened by 1 base and J by 3 bases, with 11 bases between the two germline ends. CDR3 coding DNA: TGTGCCAGCAGCTTGTTACGGAGCAACTACGAGCAGTACTTC. Protein: CASSLLRSNYEQYF.

This chain joins TRBV6-2 or TRBV6-3 and TRBJ2-1; 12 nucleotides match TRBD2. Germline V gene lookup returns CDR1 MNHEY and CDR2 SVGEGT. The CDR3 contains 15 residues. J was trimmed by 6 bases and V by 6 bases; bases with no gene match: 6. The CDR3 loop is CASRTLAGGFNEQFF. The CDR3 region has the DNA TGTGCCAGCAGGACACTAGCGGGGGGCTTCAATGAGCAGTTCTTC.

V usage is TRBV27 and J usage is TRBJ2-2; D is uncertain. The CDR3 runs to 16 residues. Trimming cost V 5 bases and J 0 bases, with 13 bases left between them. Germline V CDR1 and CDR2: MNHEY, SMNVEV (reference sequence). For the CDR3, the DNA is TGTGCCAGCAGTCTAATGGACGGTCCGAACACCGGGGAGCTGTTTTTT. It specifies CASSLMDGPNTGELFF.

This clonotype was found a few times. The rearrangement joins TRBV7-9 to TRBJ1-6; tentative D call: TRBD1 (6 bases). Germline CDR1 is SEHNR and CDR2 is FQNEAQ (reference sequence). The CDR3 is 15 amino acids. V lost 5 bases and J 2 bases, leaving 10 bases between the germline ends. The CDR3 here is CASSPDSPYNSPLHF. Written as DNA, the CDR3 is TGTGCCAGCAGCCCGGACAGCCCCTATAATTCACCCCTCCACTTT.

A note on this clonotype: A read error is possible here, since a much larger clone lies one base away. This chain uses TRBV6-2 or TRBV6-3 with TRBJ2-5, with a weak D call TRBD1 (6 bases). With the DNA end fitting TRBJ2-7 better, the J assignment may be wrong. Germline values: CDR1 MNHEY, CDR2 SVGEGT. The CDR3 runs to 12 residues. The CDR3 loop is CVSSRTVYEQYF. CDR3 in DNA: TGTGTCAGCAGTAGGACAGTCTACGAGCAGTACTTC.

The rearrangement uses TRBV7-2 and TRBJ2-5; D is perhaps TRBD2 (5 bases). The CDR3 spans 16 residues. Germline CDR1 reads SGHTA; CDR2 reads FQGNSA. The V end lost 5 bases, the J end lost 0 bases, and 16 bases lay between the germline ends. The CDR3 nucleotides are TGTGCCAGCAGCCTGACGGGAACCACGTACCAAGAGACCCAGTACTTC. This codes for CASSLTGTTYQETQYF.